This T cell receptor (beta chain) was sequenced for a study of glioma-infiltrating T cells. Study results and limitations: Tissue and blood shared very few CDR3 sequences. Tissue-blood divergence was below expectation in non-neoplastic patients, above in gliomas.

Trimming removed 5 bases from V and 0 bases from J, with 14 bases in between. The germline CDR1 and CDR2 sequences are SNHLY and FYNNEI. The length of the CDR3 is 15 residues. About this clonotype itself: The antigen is not known.

Using RNA template, CDR3s of TCR alpha and beta were amplified with iRepertoire arm-PCR. TCRdb processed the multiplex PCR reads anew with MiXCR; each CDR3 protein has one entry. The table includes under 200,000 distinct CDR3 sequences, approximately 40% detected once. Input material: glioma tissue, nonneoplastic brain tissue, or PBMCs (not recorded which). The chain has TRBV2 and TRBJ2-7, with a weak D call TRBD2 (5 bases). This TCR was sampled from a human donor with low-grade glioma or glioblastoma, undergoing nonglioma brain surgery, or in good health (not recorded which). In DNA, the CDR3 is TGTGCCAGCAGTCGTAGCGTCTCGACCTCCTACGAGCAGTACTTC. Translating gives CASSRSVSTSYEQYF.